These T cell receptor beta chains were read from a single sample in a study of T cell responses to AZD1222 COVID-19 vaccine. Measured with immunoSEQ multiplex PCR; TCRdb has only the in-frame clones, and not every one. The sample yields 65,000 to 85,000 clones, 70% to 90% seen once. The specimen comprised peripheral blood, sampled on day 0 of AZD1222 vaccination. The receptors originated from an adult in good health. Both conserved end residues are part of each CDR3. The D gene is left open where the match is weak. Only part of the rows carry a size: once, few, many, or a class if the clone is expanded.

>NA|NA|TRBJ2-7|TRBV19
TGTGCCAGTAGTCCCCGGGGAGAGAAGTACGAGCAGTACTTC
CASSPRGEKYEQYF
>NA|TRBD2|TRBJ2-5|TRBV15
TGTGCCACCAGCAGGGGCAGTAGCGGGGGGGAGACCCAGTACTTC
CATSRGSSGGETQYF
>once|TRBD1|TRBJ2-7|TRBV15
TGTGCCACCAGCTCTAAGAGGGGCAGGGGGCAGTACGAGCAGTACTTC
CATSSKRGRGQYEQYF
>once|NA|TRBJ1-3|TRBV4-1
TGCGCCAGCAGCCAAGTCCCGTCCACTCGTGGAAACACCATATATTTT
CASSQVPSTRGNTIYF
>NA|NA|TRBJ1-2|TRBV3-1/TRBV3-2
TGTGCCAGCAGCCAAGGGGAAAGGACTGGTGGCTACACCTTC
CASSQGERTGGYTF
>NA|TRBD1|TRBJ2-2|TRBV5-1
TGCGCCAGCAGCTTGCAGGGACAGGGTTCCACCGGGGAGCTGTTTTTT
CASSLQGQGSTGELFF
>NA|TRBD2|TRBJ2-1|TRBV29-1
TGCAGCGTGGGAGCGGGGGGGCTGAATGAGCAGTTCTTC
CSVGAGGLNEQFF
>once|TRBD1|TRBJ2-7|TRBV12-5
TGTGCTAGTGGTTTGGAACAGGGGTCCTACGAGCAGTACTTC
CASGLEQGSYEQYF
>NA|TRBD2|TRBJ2-3|TRBV5-1
TGCGCCAGCATTCGCGGTAGCGGGGGGGCGGATACGCAGTATTTT
CASIRGSGGADTQYF
>NA|NA|TRBJ2-7|TRBV12-3/TRBV12-4
TGTGCCAGCAGTCTAGCGTACGGGCCCGAGCAGTACTTC
CASSLAYGPEQYF
>NA|TRBD2|TRBJ2-1|TRBV6-5
TGTGCCAGCAGGCCCGGGACTAGCTCCTACAATGAGCAGTTCTTC
CASRPGTSSYNEQFF
>NA|TRBD1|TRBJ2-3|TRBV4-3
TGCGCCAGCAGCCAAGGGACAGGGGTAGATACGCAGTATTTT
CASSQGTGVDTQYF
>NA|TRBD1|TRBJ1-1|TRBV28
TGTGCCAGCAGTTTTCGCACCGGGGGACAGCCTGAAGCTTTCTTT
CASSFRTGGQPEAFF
>NA|NA|TRBJ1-1|TRBV4-1
TGCGCCAGCAGCCACCCCTGGGCGAACACTGAAGCTTTCTTT
CASSHPWANTEAFF
>NA|NA|TRBJ1-2|TRBV3-1/TRBV3-2
TGTGCCAGCAGCCAAGCTTCCCGGCGGACCTATGGCTACACCTTC
CASSQASRRTYGYTF
>NA|NA|TRBJ1-1|TRBV7-9
TGTGCCAGCAGCCCCGTAGGGATTAGCACTGAAGCTTTCTTT
CASSPVGISTEAFF
>NA|NA|TRBJ1-5|TRBV10-3
TGTGCCATCAGTGAATCTGCAAGGGGTCAGCCCCAGCATTTT
CAISESARGQPQHF
>NA|NA|TRBJ2-5|TRBV5-1
TGCGCCAGCAGCTTGGCAGGGGACCAAGAGACCCAGTACTTC
CASSLAGDQETQYF
>NA|NA|TRBJ2-3|TRBV7-3
TGTGCCAGCAGCCTAGGACAGACCACAGATACGCAGTATTTT
CASSLGQTTDTQYF
>NA|NA|TRBJ1-5|TRBV5-1
TGCGCCAGCAGCACCGGGACCCAGGACGATCAGCCCCAGCATTTT
CASSTGTQDDQPQHF
>once|NA|TRBJ1-2|TRBV3-1/TRBV3-2
TGTGCCAGCAGCCAAGACTTGGGGTTCAGAGACGGCTACACCTTC
CASSQDLGFRDGYTF
>NA|NA|TRBJ1-1|TRBV11-3
TGTGCCAGCAGCTTTGGGAGGGGGACTGAAGCTTTCTTT
CASSFGRGTEAFF
>once|NA|TRBJ2-5|TRBV3-1/TRBV3-2
TGTGCCAGCAGCCAAGGTAGGGACCGCAAAGAGACCCAGTACTTC
CASSQGRDRKETQYF
>NA|NA|TRBJ1-1|TRBV4-1
TGCGCCAGCAGCCCTCTCGGTCGGGGTTTTTATGACACTGAAGCTTTCTTT
CASSPLGRGFYDTEAFF
>NA|TRBD1|TRBJ1-6|TRBV3-1/TRBV3-2
TGTGCCAGCAGCCTGACACCCCGGGACAGGGTTGATTCACCCCTCCACTTT
CASSLTPRDRVDSPLHF
>NA|NA|TRBJ1-6|TRBV7-6
TGTGCCAGCAGCTTACGAGGGAGCTCCTATAATTCACCCCTCCACTTT
CASSLRGSSYNSPLHF
>NA|TRBD1|TRBJ2-3|TRBV28
TGTGCCAGCAGTCACGGGACAGGGGGCTTCCCAGATACGCAGTATTTT
CASSHGTGGFPDTQYF
>NA|NA|TRBJ2-3|TRBV24-1
TGTGCCACCCGCGGGCCCAATACGGGTACGCAGTATTTT
CATRGPNTGTQYF
>NA|NA|TRBJ1-6|TRBV4-3
TGCGCCAGCAGCCAAGTTTCTGGGGGGAAGGAACCCCTCCACTTT
CASSQVSGGKEPLHF
>NA|TRBD2|TRBJ2-2|TRBV5-1
TGCGCCAGCAGCTCGGGACTAGCGAACACCGGGGAGCTGTTTTTT
CASSSGLANTGELFF
>few|NA|TRBJ1-6|TRBV23-1
TGCGCCAGCAGTCACCCTCACAGGCCCGATAGGGTACCCCTCCACTTT
CASSHPHRPDRVPLHF
>NA|NA|TRBJ2-7|TRBV7-6
TGTGCCAGCAGCTTAGCCAGGGGCAGCTATTACGAGCAGTACTTC
CASSLARGSYYEQYF
>NA|NA|TRBJ1-4|TRBV19
TGTGCCAGTAGTATTTCGGCAGGGAAACACGAAAAACTGTTTTTT
CASSISAGKHEKLFF
>NA|TRBD2|TRBJ2-1|TRBV30
TGTGCCTGGACCCAATTGTGGGGGGGTGAGCAGTTCTTC
CAWTQLWGGEQFF
>NA|TRBD1|TRBJ2-5|TRBV19
TGTGCCAGTAGTACCACCAAGGGACAGGGCTTGAGGGACCAAGAGACCCAGTACTTC
CASSTTKGQGLRDQETQYF
>NA|NA|TRBJ1-6|TRBV25-1
TGTGCCAGCAGTGAATATAAGGAGGGTTTTTCACCCCTCCACTTT
CASSEYKEGFSPLHF
>NA|NA|TRBJ1-1|TRBV4-2
TGTGCCAGCAGCCACCCACAGGGCATGAACACTGAAGCTTTCTTT
CASSHPQGMNTEAFF
>NA|TRBD2|TRBJ2-1|TRBV30
TGTGCCTGGAAAGTGTCCGGGACTAGCGGCCTGGGAGAGCAGTTCTTC
CAWKVSGTSGLGEQFF
>NA|TRBD1|TRBJ2-5|TRBV2
TGTGCCAGCAAAAGGACAGGGGCGTACCAAGAGACCCAGTACTTC
CASKRTGAYQETQYF
>NA|NA|TRBJ2-7|TRBV5-1
TGCGCCAGCAGCCTAGGGACGGCAATCTACGAGCAGTACTTC
CASSLGTAIYEQYF
>NA|TRBD1|TRBJ2-4|TRBV4-3
TGCGCCAGCAGCCAGTTCCTAGGGACAGGGTTTGCCAAAAACATTCAGTACTTC
CASSQFLGTGFAKNIQYF
>NA|NA|TRBJ1-5|TRBV30
TGTGCCTGGAGTCCCAAGTTAGGCCAGAAAAAAGACAATCAGCCCCAGCATTTT
CAWSPKLGQKKDNQPQHF
>NA|TRBD2|TRBJ2-3|TRBV2
TGTGCCAGCAGTGTTGAGACTAGCAGCACAGATACGCAGTATTTT
CASSVETSSTDTQYF
>NA|TRBD2|TRBJ2-3|TRBV11-3
TGTGCCAGCAGCGGACGAGGGACTAGCGGGGGGAAAGGCGGAGATACGCAGTATTTT
CASSGRGTSGGKGGDTQYF
>NA|NA|TRBJ1-2|TRBV6-1
TGTGCCAGCAGTGATAAAAGTACAGCAAGTGGCTACACCTTC
CASSDKSTASGYTF
>NA|TRBD1|TRBJ1-1|TRBV2
TGTGCCAGCAGTCCAGACCGGACAGGGGTAGCTTTCTTT
CASSPDRTGVAFF
>NA|NA|TRBJ2-4|TRBV7-2
TGTGCCAGCAGCACCACAACGGAGGGTAACATTCAGTACTTC
CASSTTTEGNIQYF
>NA|TRBD1|TRBJ1-2|TRBV2
TGTGCCAGCAGGACCGGGACAGGGAAAACCTATGGCTACACCTTC
CASRTGTGKTYGYTF
>NA|NA|TRBJ2-7|TRBV14
TGTGCCAGCAGCCAAGATTCCTACGAGCAGTACTTC
CASSQDSYEQYF
>NA|NA|TRBJ1-1|TRBV28
TGTGCCAGCAGTCCCTGGGACACAAGGAACACTGAAGCTTTCTTT
CASSPWDTRNTEAFF
>NA|NA|TRBJ1-5|TRBV12-5
TGTGCTAGTGGTAAGGGACTGTATAGCAATCAGCCCCAGCATTTT
CASGKGLYSNQPQHF